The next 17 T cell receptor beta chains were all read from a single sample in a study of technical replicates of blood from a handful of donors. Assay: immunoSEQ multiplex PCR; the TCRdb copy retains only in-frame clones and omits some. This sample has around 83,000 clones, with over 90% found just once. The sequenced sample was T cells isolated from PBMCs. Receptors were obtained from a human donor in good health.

This CDR3 is CASSPVPGPGFAETQYF. In DNA form, the CDR3 reads TGTGCCAGCAGCCCGGTCCCAGGGCCAGGTTTCGCGGAGACCCAGTACTTC. The rearrangement links TRBV11-2 to TRBJ2-5; D perhaps matches TRBD1 (5 bases). The germline V gene encodes CDR1 SGHAT and CDR2 FQNNGV. This CDR3 is built from 17 residues. With 5 bases removed from V and 5 bases from J, the gap between germline ends came to 24 bases.

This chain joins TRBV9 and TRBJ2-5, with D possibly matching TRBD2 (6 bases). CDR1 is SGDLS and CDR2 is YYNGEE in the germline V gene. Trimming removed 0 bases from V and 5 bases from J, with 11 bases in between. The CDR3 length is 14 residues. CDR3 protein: CASSVAGVRETQYF. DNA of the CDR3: TGTGCCAGCAGCGTAGCGGGAGTAAGGGAGACCCAGTACTTC.

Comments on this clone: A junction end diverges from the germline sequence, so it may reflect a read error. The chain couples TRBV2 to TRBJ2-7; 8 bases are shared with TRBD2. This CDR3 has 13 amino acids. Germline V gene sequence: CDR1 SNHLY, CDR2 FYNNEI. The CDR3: CASRSGSSHEQYF. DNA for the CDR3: TGTGCCAGCAGGAGCGGGAGCTCCCACGAGCAGTACTTC. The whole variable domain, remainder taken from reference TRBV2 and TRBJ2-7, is EPEVTQTPSHQVTQMGQEVILRCVPISNHLYFYWYRQILGQKVEFLVSFYNNEISEKSEIFDDQFSVERPDGSNFTLKIRSTKLEDSAMYFCASRSGSSHEQYFGPGTRLTVT.

The CDR3 DNA reads as TGCGCCAGCAGCCTCTCTGCAGGGGGATCCTACAATGAGCAGTTCTTC. This translates into CASSLSAGGSYNEQFF. The J gene is TRBJ2-1, the V gene TRBV5-1; 7 bases agree with TRBD1. After removal of 4 bases from V and 1 base from J, the junction contained 8 bases not matched to a gene. This CDR3 has 16 amino acids. Germline assignment: CDR1 SGHRS and CDR2 YFSETQ.

The CDR3 spells CASTRRSGIFSGANVLTF. The CDR3 region has the DNA TGTGCCAGCACCCGCCGGAGCGGGATTTTCTCTGGGGCCAACGTCCTGACTTTC. This chain connects TRBV5-4 to TRBJ2-6; 7 bases match TRBD2. J was trimmed by 0 bases and V by 6 bases; bases with no gene match: 12. The germline gives CDR1 SGHNT, CDR2 YYREEE (reference sequence). This CDR3 region has 18 residues.

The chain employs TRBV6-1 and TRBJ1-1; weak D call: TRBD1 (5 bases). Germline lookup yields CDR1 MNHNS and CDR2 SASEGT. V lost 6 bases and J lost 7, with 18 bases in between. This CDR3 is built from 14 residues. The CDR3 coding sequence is TGTGCCAGCAGGAGGATCCAGGGCGGGAATGAAGCTTTCTTT. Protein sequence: CASRRIQGGNEAFF.

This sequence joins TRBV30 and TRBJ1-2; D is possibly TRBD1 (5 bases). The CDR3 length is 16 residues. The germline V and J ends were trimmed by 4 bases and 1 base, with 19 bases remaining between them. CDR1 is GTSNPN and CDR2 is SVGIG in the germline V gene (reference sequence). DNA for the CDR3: TGTGCCTGGACCACACAGGAGGGGTATTATAACTATGGCTACACCTTC. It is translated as CAWTTQEGYYNYGYTF.

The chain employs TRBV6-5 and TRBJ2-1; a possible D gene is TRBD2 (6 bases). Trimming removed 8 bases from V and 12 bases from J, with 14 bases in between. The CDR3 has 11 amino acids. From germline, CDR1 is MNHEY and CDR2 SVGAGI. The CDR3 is CASGSGAAQFF. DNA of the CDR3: TGTGCCAGCGGGTCGGGAGCCGCGCAGTTCTTC.

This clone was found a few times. The CDR3 loop is CASGPGLAGGPVLSSYNEQFF. DNA for the CDR3: TGTGCTAGTGGTCCGGGACTAGCGGGAGGCCCTGTCCTGAGCTCCTACAATGAGCAGTTCTTC. The chain links TRBV12-5 to TRBJ2-1; 15 bases fit TRBD2. J lost 0 bases, V lost 5 bases, and 14 bases had no gene match. The CDR3 loop spans 21 amino acids. The germline V gene has CDR1 LGHNT and CDR2 FRNRAP.

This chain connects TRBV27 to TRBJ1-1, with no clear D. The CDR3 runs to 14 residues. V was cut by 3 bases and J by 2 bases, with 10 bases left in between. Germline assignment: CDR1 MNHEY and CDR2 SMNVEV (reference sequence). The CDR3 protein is CASSLSQFNTEAFF. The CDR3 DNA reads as TGTGCCAGCAGTTTGTCCCAATTCAACACTGAAGCTTTCTTT.

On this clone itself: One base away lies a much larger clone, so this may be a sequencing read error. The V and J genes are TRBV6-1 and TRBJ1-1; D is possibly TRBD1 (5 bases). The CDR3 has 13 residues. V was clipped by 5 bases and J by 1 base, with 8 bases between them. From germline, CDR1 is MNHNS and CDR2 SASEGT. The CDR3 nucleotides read TGTGCCAGCAGTTTAGACAGGAACACTGAAGCTTTCTTT. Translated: CASSLDRNTEAFF.

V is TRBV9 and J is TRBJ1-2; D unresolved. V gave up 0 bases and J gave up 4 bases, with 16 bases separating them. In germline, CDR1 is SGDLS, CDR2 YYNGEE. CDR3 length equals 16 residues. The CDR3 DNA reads TGTGCCAGCAGCGTAGGGCCCCCGGGTGACTCCTATGGCTACACCTTC. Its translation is CASSVGPPGDSYGYTF.

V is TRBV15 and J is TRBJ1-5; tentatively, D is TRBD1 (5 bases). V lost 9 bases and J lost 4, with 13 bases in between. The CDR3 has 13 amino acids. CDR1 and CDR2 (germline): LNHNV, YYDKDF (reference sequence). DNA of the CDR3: TGTGCCACTAAGGACAAGGGGAATCAGCCCCAGCATTTT. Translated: CATKDKGNQPQHF.

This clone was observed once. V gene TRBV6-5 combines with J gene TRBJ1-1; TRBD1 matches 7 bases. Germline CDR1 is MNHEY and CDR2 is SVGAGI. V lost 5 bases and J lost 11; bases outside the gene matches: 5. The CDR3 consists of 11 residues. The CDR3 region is CASSRQGDAFF. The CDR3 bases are TGTGCCAGCAGTCGACAGGGAGACGCTTTCTTT.

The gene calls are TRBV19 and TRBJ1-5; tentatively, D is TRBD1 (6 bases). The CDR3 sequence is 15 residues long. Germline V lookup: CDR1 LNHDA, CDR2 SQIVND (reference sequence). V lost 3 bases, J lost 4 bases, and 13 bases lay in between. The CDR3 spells CASSITFTGNQPQHF. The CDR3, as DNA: TGTGCCAGTAGTATTACGTTCACAGGGAATCAGCCCCAGCATTTT.

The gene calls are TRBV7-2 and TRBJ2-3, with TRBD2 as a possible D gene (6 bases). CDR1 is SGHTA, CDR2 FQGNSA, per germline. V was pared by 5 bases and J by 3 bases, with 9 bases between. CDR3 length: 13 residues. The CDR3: CASSKDYTDTQYF. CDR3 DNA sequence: TGTGCCAGCAGCAAGGACTATACAGATACGCAGTATTTT.

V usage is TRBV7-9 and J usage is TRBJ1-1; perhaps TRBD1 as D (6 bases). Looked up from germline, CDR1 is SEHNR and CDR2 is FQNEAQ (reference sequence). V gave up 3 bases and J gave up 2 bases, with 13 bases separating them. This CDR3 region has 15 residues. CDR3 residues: CASSLRQDPNTEAFF. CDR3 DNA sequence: TGTGCCAGCAGCTTGAGACAGGACCCAAACACTGAAGCTTTCTTT.